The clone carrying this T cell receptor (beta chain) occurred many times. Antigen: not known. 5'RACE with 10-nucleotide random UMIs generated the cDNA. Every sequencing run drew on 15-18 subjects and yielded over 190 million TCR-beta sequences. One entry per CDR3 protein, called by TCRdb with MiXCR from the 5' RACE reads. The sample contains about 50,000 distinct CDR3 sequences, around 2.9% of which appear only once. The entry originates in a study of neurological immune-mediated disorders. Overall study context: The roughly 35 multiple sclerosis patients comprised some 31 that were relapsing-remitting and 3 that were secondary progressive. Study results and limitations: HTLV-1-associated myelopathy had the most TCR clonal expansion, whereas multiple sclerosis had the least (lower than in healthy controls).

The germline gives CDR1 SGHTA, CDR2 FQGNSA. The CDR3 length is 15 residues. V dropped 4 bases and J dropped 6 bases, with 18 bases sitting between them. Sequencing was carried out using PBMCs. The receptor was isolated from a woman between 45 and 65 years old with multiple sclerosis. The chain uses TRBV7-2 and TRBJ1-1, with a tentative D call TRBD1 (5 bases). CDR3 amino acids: CASSSTRNPGAEAFF. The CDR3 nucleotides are TGTGCCAGCAGCTCGACAAGGAATCCGGGGGCTGAAGCTTTCTTT.